Described below is a single TCR beta chain sequence and its context. Its antigen is unidentified. There was one heparinised blood draw per donor, averaging roughly 110 mL. Central memory, naive, regulatory and stem cell-like memory CD4+ cells were sorted by CD45RO/CCR7/CD25/CD127/CD95/CD27. This sample was included in a study of beta chain features in type 1 diabetes. Overall study: Healthy donors and patients had similar age, gender and cell yields.

The study, taken as a whole, reports: Moderate but significant shortening of TCRB CDR3s was recorded in all four CD4+ subsets from Type 1 diabetes patients.

Trimming cost V 9 bases and J 6 bases, with 24 bases left between them. Germline CDR1 MNHEY, CDR2 SMNVEV (reference sequence). The CDR3 loop spans 15 amino acids. Expressed TCRB transcripts were sequenced, since all the RNA that had been isolated was reverse transcribed. Libraries were prepared by immunoSEQ multiplex PCR; TCRdb keeps only in-frame clonotypes and omits some of them. The table lists 500,000 to 800,000 clones, around 11% of them singletons. The chain combines TRBV27 with TRBJ2-7; the D is unclear. The sample consisted of naive CD4+ T cells from blood. The clonotype was recovered from a young man with type 1 diabetes. The CDR3 DNA sequence: TGTGCCAGTGCCCGAAACCAGCTCCCATCTGGCGAGCAGTACTTC. This codes for CASARNQLPSGEQYF.